This TCR beta chain was profiled in a study of T cell responses to AZD1222 COVID-19 vaccine. General study results and limits: The study sampled repertoires only after the peak T cell response. Variant regions that are unmutated are reportedly the target of nearly half of spike-specific TCRs.

As for this clone: Its specificity is unknown.

This CDR3 contains 19 residues. V dropped 3 bases and J dropped 4; count of bases not matched to a gene: 10. The germline V gene encodes CDR1 MGHRA and CDR2 YSYEKL. Profiled with immunoSEQ multiplex PCR; TCRdb holds only in-frame clones, not every one. The sample lists roughly 200,000 clones, 90% to 95% occurring once. The source was peripheral blood, collected 28 days after the second AZD1222 dose. The genes are TRBV4-1 and TRBJ2-1, with 15 bases aligning to TRBD2. The TCR was taken from an adult who received the AZD1222 COVID-19 vaccine. Here the CDR3 DNA reads TGCGCCAGCAGCCACCCCGGACTAGCGGGAGGGCCGGGGTACAATGAGCAGTTCTTC. This sequence encodes CASSHPGLAGGPGYNEQFF.